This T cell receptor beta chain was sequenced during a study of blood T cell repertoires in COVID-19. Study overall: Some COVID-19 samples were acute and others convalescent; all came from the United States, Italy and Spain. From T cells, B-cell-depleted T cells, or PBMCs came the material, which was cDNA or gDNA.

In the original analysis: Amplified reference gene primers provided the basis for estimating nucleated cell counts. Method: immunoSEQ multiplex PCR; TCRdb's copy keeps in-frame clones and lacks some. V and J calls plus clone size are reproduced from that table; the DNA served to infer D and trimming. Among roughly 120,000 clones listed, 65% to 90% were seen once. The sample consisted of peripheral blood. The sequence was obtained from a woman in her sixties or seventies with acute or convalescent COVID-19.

In DNA form, the CDR3 reads TGTGCCAGCAGCTCCCAGGGGAACCCAGGTGAGCAGTACTTC. Its translation: CASSSQGNPGEQYF. The rearrangement uses TRBV5-4 and TRBJ2-7; TRBD1 is a possible D gene (6 bases). The V and J ends lost 3 bases and 7 bases respectively, with 17 bases between them. This CDR3 is 14 amino acids long. Germline CDR1 SGHNT, CDR2 YYREEE (reference sequence).